A single sample gave rise to the 27 T cell receptor beta chains below, sequenced in a study of identical twins. TCRdb reanalysed the 5' RACE reads using MiXCR and keeps one entry per CDR3 protein. Of 700,000 or so distinct CDR3 sequences listed, around 8.6% are singletons. The same sample was also studied in work on yellow fever vaccine responses in identical twins.

Material for sequencing was PBMCs. These receptors were taken from a young woman in good health.

V and J are TRBV5-1 and TRBJ2-7, with 7 bases matching TRBD2. Germline values: CDR1 SGHRS, CDR2 YFSETQ. J was trimmed by 4 bases and V by 5 bases; bases with no gene match: 12. This CDR3 contains 15 residues. CDR3 sequence reads: CASSITWGGQYEQYF. CDR3 bases: TGCGCCAGCAGTATTACATGGGGAGGGCAGTACGAGCAGTACTTC.

In its sample, this clonotype was seen a few times. V is TRBV28 and J is TRBJ1-2; no clear D gene. Germline V gene lookup returns CDR1 MDHEN and CDR2 SYDVKM. The V gene lost 8 bases and the J gene lost 5 bases, with 12 bases spanning the gap. There are 12 residues in the CDR3. This chain's CDR3 is CASGGRLYGYTF. In DNA, the CDR3 is TGTGCCAGCGGAGGGCGTTTGTATGGCTACACCTTC.

This clonotype was observed at least ten times. This sequence joins TRBV29-1 and TRBJ2-7, with a possible D match to TRBD1 (6 bases). This CDR3 spans 12 amino acids. Trimming took 7 bases from V and 6 from J, leaving 16 bases between them. Per the germline V gene, CDR1 is SQVTM and CDR2 is ANQGSEA. This chain's CDR3 is CSGTLPGAEQYF. In DNA form, the CDR3 reads TGCAGCGGAACCCTCCCAGGGGCCGAGCAGTACTTC.

V and J are TRBV14 and TRBJ2-7, with 8 bases fitting TRBD1. The CDR3 runs 15 residues. V lost 2 bases and J lost 5; bases outside the gene matches: 8. The germline CDR1 and CDR2 sequences are SGHDN and FVKESK. The CDR3 is CASSQKRGQVHEQYF. The CDR3 DNA is TGTGCCAGCAGCCAAAAACGGGGACAGGTCCACGAGCAGTACTTC.

For this clonotype: It may be a read error: a sequence one base away is much more abundant. The J gene is TRBJ2-7, the V gene TRBV29-1; TRBD1 aligns across 7 bases. The CDR3 is 13 residues long. Germline CDR1 SQVTM, CDR2 ANQGSEA. Trimming cost V 2 bases and J 2 bases; bases outside gene matches: 3. The CDR3 bases are TGCAGCGTTGAAAAGGACAGGCCCTACGAGCAGTACTTC. Translated, it gives CSVEKDRPYEQYF.

This clonotype was recorded at least ten times. The chain is built from TRBV4-3 and TRBJ2-7, with TRBD2 matching 10 bases. Trimming removed 1 base from V and 2 bases from J; junction bases left unmatched: 2. Germline loops: CDR1 LGHNA, CDR2 YSLEER. The CDR3 contains 15 residues. CDR3 nucleotides: TGCGCCAGCAGCCAAGCCCTAGCGGGAGCCTACGAGCAGTACTTC. It is translated as CASSQALAGAYEQYF.

This rearrangement joins TRBV7-2 to TRBJ2-5, with 7 bases lining up with TRBD1. CDR1 and CDR2 from the germline V gene are SGHTA and FQGNSA. Unmatched junction bases numbered 14, after V lost 4 bases and J lost 6 bases. The CDR3 has 16 residues. CDR3 protein: CASSSQTGMVFKTQYF. The CDR3, as DNA: TGTGCCAGCAGCTCTCAGACAGGGATGGTGTTCAAGACCCAGTACTTC. The full variable domain, rest sourced from reference TRBV7-2 and TRBJ2-5, is GAGVSQSPSNKVTEKGKDVELRCDPISGHTALYWYRQSLGQGLEFLIYFQGNSAPDKSGLPSDRFSAERTGGSVSTLTIQRTQQEDSAVYLCASSSQTGMVFKTQYFGPGTRLLVL.

This clonotype was counted ten times or more. The V and J genes are TRBV2 and TRBJ1-5, with 7 positions matching TRBD1. The CDR3 consists of 14 residues. V shed 6 bases and J 6 bases; nucleotides not matched to a gene: 8. Per germline, CDR1 SNHLY and CDR2 FYNNEI. CDR3 region: CASRGGAGGQPQHF. The CDR3 nucleotides read TGTGCCAGCAGGGGGGGGGCAGGGGGTCAGCCCCAGCATTTT.

The chain has TRBV24-1 and TRBJ2-5, with unresolved D. This CDR3 is 17 amino acids long. The germline gives CDR1 KGHDR, CDR2 SFDVKD. The germline V and J ends were trimmed by 3 bases and 1 base, with 17 bases remaining between them. The CDR3 DNA follows: TGTGCCACCAGTGATCCGGAAGTAAATGACCCCCAAGAGACCCAGTACTTC. Translation: CATSDPEVNDPQETQYF.

This clonotype was recorded a few times. This sequence joins TRBV7-9 and TRBJ2-3; D may be TRBD2 (5 bases). Looked up from germline, CDR1 is SEHNR and CDR2 is FQNEAQ (reference sequence). The CDR3 extends over 17 amino acids. V was pared by 5 bases and J by 6 bases, with 24 bases between. CDR3 protein: CASSPRSVGVLADTQYF. As DNA, the CDR3 is TGTGCCAGCAGCCCCCGTTCAGTGGGAGTTTTGGCGGATACGCAGTATTTT.

This clonotype was counted between two and nine times. This chain joins TRBV5-1 and TRBJ2-7, with 7 nucleotides matching TRBD1. The V segment lost 4 bases and the J segment 5 bases; nucleotides outside the gene matches: 3. CDR1 is SGHRS and CDR2 is YFSETQ in the germline V gene. This CDR3 contains 12 residues. The CDR3 bases are TGCGCCAGCAGCCAGGGGGACAACGAGCAGTACTTC. It encodes CASSQGDNEQYF.

The J gene is TRBJ1-1, the V gene TRBV5-5; 9 positions agree with TRBD1. After removal of 0 bases from V and 4 bases from J, the junction contained 7 bases not matched to a gene. The germline gives CDR1 SGHKS, CDR2 YYEKEE (reference sequence). CDR3 length: 16 residues. CDR3 residues: CASSLEVGTGFTEAFF. The CDR3 coding sequence is TGTGCCAGCAGCTTGGAGGTTGGGACAGGGTTCACTGAAGCTTTCTTT.

This clonotype was seen repeatedly, ten times or more. This chain uses TRBV29-1 with TRBJ2-7; tentative D call: TRBD1 (6 bases). There are 14 residues in the CDR3. The V gene's germline CDR1 is SQVTM and CDR2 ANQGSEA. The V end was cut by 4 bases, the J end by 0 bases, with 13 bases between. The CDR3 DNA reads as TGCAGCGTTGCCAAAGACAGGAGCTCCTACGAGCAGTACTTC. The encoded protein is CSVAKDRSSYEQYF.

The chain links TRBV20-1 to TRBJ2-3, with TRBD2 identical over 9 bases. Germline assignment: CDR1 DFQATT and CDR2 SNEGSKA (reference sequence). V shed 6 bases, J shed 3 bases, and the junction held 10 bases outside the gene matches. The CDR3 is 15 amino acids. The DNA for the CDR3 is TGCAGTGCCAAGAATAGCGGGGGTAGGACAGATACGCAGTATTTT. Translation gives CSAKNSGGRTDTQYF.

As to this clonotype: Since a much larger clone is just one base distant, this may be a read error. V usage is TRBV28 and J usage is TRBJ2-7; a weak D match, TRBD2 (5 bases). The V gene's germline CDR1 is MDHEN and CDR2 SYDVKM. The CDR3 runs to 13 residues. Trimming stripped 3 bases from V and 3 bases from J, with 9 bases between. CDR3 sequence (DNA): TGTGCCAGCAGTTTGCCGGGAAACTACGAGCAGTACTTC. Its protein is CASSLPGNYEQYF.

This clonotype appeared a few times. This chain uses TRBV10-3 with TRBJ2-7; D is perhaps TRBD2 (6 bases). Trimming left V 4 bases short and J 9 bases short, with 10 bases between. CDR3 length: 11 residues. CDR1 is ENHRY, CDR2 SYGVKD, per germline. DNA of the CDR3: TGTGCCATCAGTGGGAGCGGGCGGCAGTACTTC. Its translation: CAISGSGRQYF.

A few counts support this clonotype. The chain joins TRBV7-2 to TRBJ2-2; D is undetermined. The CDR3 is made up of 15 amino acids. The germline V gene encodes CDR1 SGHTA and CDR2 FQGNSA. The V end lost 4 bases, the J end lost 4 bases, and 13 bases lay between the germline ends. DNA of the CDR3: TGTGCCAGCAGCTCCCACAGTTCGGTCACCGGGGAGCTGTTTTTT. Its protein product is CASSSHSSVTGELFF.

The chain uses TRBV19 and TRBJ2-2; D is unresolved. Per the germline V gene, CDR1 is LNHDA and CDR2 is SQIVND (reference sequence). The length of the CDR3 is 14 residues. The V end lost 3 bases, the J end lost 4 bases, and 9 bases lay between the germline ends. The chain's CDR3 is CASSIVDFTGELFF. As DNA, the CDR3 is TGTGCCAGTAGTATTGTCGACTTCACCGGGGAGCTGTTTTTT.

This clonotype was detected ten times or more. V is TRBV5-1 and J is TRBJ2-2; D remains unclear. Germline lookup yields CDR1 SGHRS and CDR2 YFSETQ. The CDR3 length is 16 residues. Trimming took 4 bases from V and 3 from J, leaving 16 bases between them. The CDR3 sequence: CASSRTANRDTGELFF. CDR3 nucleotides: TGCGCCAGCAGCCGCACGGCCAACCGGGACACCGGGGAGCTGTTTTTT.

A few counts support this clonotype. The chain links TRBV7-2 to TRBJ2-3; D is ambiguous. The germline gives CDR1 SGHTA, CDR2 FQGNSA. Trimming shortened V by 1 base and J by 1 base, and 12 bases separated the two germline ends. This CDR3 has 16 amino acids. CDR3 nucleotide sequence: TGTGCCAGCAGCTTAGATACCCGAGGCGGCACAGATACGCAGTATTTT. The encoded protein is CASSLDTRGGTDTQYF.

The rearrangement joins TRBV6-5 to TRBJ1-5; 8 bases fit TRBD1. V was pared by 4 bases and J by 7 bases, with 6 bases of the junction left unmatched. The CDR3 extends over 14 amino acids. Germline assignment: CDR1 MNHEY and CDR2 SVGAGI. CDR3 DNA: TGTGCCAGCAGTTTGAGCAGGGGGCGCCAGCCCCAGCATTTT. Amino acids: CASSLSRGRQPQHF.

The CDR3 region is CSVEEGGQTFPPNTEAFF. The CDR3 DNA sequence: TGCAGCGTTGAAGAGGGAGGACAGACTTTCCCCCCGAACACTGAAGCTTTCTTT. The J gene is TRBJ1-1, the V gene TRBV29-1; TRBD1 might be the D (6 bases). V shed 0 bases and J shed 1 base, with 21 bases lying between them. Germline V gene sequence: CDR1 SQVTM, CDR2 ANQGSEA. CDR3 size: 18 residues.

The chain is built from TRBV7-9 and TRBJ2-1; 8 nucleotides agree with TRBD2. CDR3 length: 15 amino acids. From germline, CDR1 is SEHNR and CDR2 FQNEAQ (reference sequence). V was clipped by 0 bases and J by 8 bases; unmatched bases: 6. CDR3 sequence: CASSLAIAGLHEQFF. CDR3 DNA sequence: TGTGCCAGCAGCTTAGCGATAGCGGGGCTACATGAGCAGTTCTTC.

This clonotype was seen only a few times. The chain carries TRBV7-3 and TRBJ1-1; D is perhaps TRBD1 (5 bases). CDR1 and CDR2 (germline): SGHTA, FQGTGA. V lost 5 bases and J lost 1, with 14 bases in between. The CDR3 sequence is 15 residues long. The CDR3 coding sequence is TGTGCCAGCAGCCCCAGGAACAGGTCGAACACTGAAGCTTTCTTT. Amino acid sequence: CASSPRNRSNTEAFF.

This clonotype was detected a few times. The chain joins TRBV9 to TRBJ2-7; tentative D call: TRBD2 (5 bases). Looked up from germline, CDR1 is SGDLS and CDR2 is YYNGEE. This CDR3 has 15 amino acids. Trimming cost V 0 bases and J 2 bases, with 12 bases left between them. CDR3: CASSVGPDFTYEQYF. Here the CDR3 DNA reads TGTGCCAGCAGCGTAGGTCCGGACTTCACCTACGAGCAGTACTTC.

This clonotype has only a few counts. This chain joins TRBV28 and TRBJ2-2; 7 bases align to TRBD1. V gave up 6 bases and J gave up 3 bases; unmatched junction bases: 13. The CDR3 length is 17 residues. Germline-derived CDR1 and CDR2 are MDHEN and SYDVKM. CDR3 nucleotide sequence: TGTGCCAGCAGGCAGAATTGGGACAGTGAGGACACCGGGGAGCTGTTTTTT. It specifies CASRQNWDSEDTGELFF.

This clonotype was counted only a few times. This sequence joins TRBV14 and TRBJ2-5; 7 bases line up with TRBD1. The CDR3 covers 16 residues. Germline-derived CDR1 and CDR2 are SGHDN and FVKESK. With 2 bases clipped from V and 1 base from J, the junction kept 7 bases outside the gene matches. CDR3 sequence: CASSQTGERFQETQYF. DNA for the CDR3: TGTGCCAGCAGCCAAACAGGGGAAAGGTTCCAAGAGACCCAGTACTTC.